This paragraph reports one T cell receptor (beta chain). Sequencing relied on a cDNA template that was reverse transcribed from extracted RNA. The assay was immunoSEQ multiplex PCR, and TCRdb's table has in-frame clones only and misses some. This sample carries 87,000 or so clones, just over 70% of them seen once, and the ten largest clones take 17%. Treatment specified: oral pan-JAK inhibitor, 5-10 mg twice daily. With V trimmed by 1 base and J by 7 bases, 7 bases remained unmatched. There are 16 residues in the CDR3. Germline-derived CDR1 and CDR2 are SGHAT and FQNNGV. These data originate in a study of CD8+ T cells in alopecia areata.

The source was CD8+ T cells sorted from blood, collected around week 42, from a patient treated with tofacitinib. The clonotype was recovered from a human donor with alopecia areata. The rearrangement joins TRBV11-2 to TRBJ2-1; 10 bases are a match to TRBD2. The CDR3: CASSLVAGGQLNEQFF. In DNA, the CDR3 is TGTGCCAGCAGCTTAGTAGCGGGGGGCCAACTAAATGAGCAGTTCTTC.